This T cell receptor beta chain comes out of a study of blood T cell repertoires in COVID-19. The CDR3 has 16 residues. Unmatched junction bases numbered 13, after V lost 6 bases and J lost 3 bases. The germline V gene has CDR1 LNHDA and CDR2 SQIVND (reference sequence). The data were produced by immunoSEQ multiplex PCR, yet TCRdb's version contains in-frame clones alone and is incomplete. Here the sample spans tens of thousands of clones, around 80% being singletons. The TCR was taken from a human donor in a cohort sampled during active COVID-19. The sample comprised peripheral blood. The V and J genes are TRBV19 and TRBJ2-7; 8 bases line up with TRBD1. DNA of the CDR3: TGTGCCAGTAGCCCCGGACAGGGCGGACCACTCTACGAGCAGTACTTC. Its translation is CASSPGQGGPLYEQYF.